Listed below are T cell receptor beta chains from one sample, sequenced in a study of blood T cell repertoires in COVID-19. Sequencing was performed with immunoSEQ multiplex PCR; in TCRdb, only in-frame clones are kept and a portion is missing. The sample contains roughly 290,000 clones, 70% to 90% of which appear only once. Specimen: peripheral blood. These receptors were taken from a woman aged 25-40 years who had recovered from COVID-19. CDR3s include the opening cysteine and the closing phenylalanine or tryptophan. D genes are given only for firm matches. Clone size is given for some rows only: seen once, a few or many times, or a class if the clone is expanded.

V	size	J	D	CDR3	DNA
TRBV11-2	NA	TRBJ1-6	TRBD1	CASSLDRGENSPLHF	TGTGCCAGCAGCTTGGACAGGGGGGAGAATTCACCCCTCCACTTT
TRBV6-5	NA	TRBJ2-2	TRBD1	CATLRQGAFTGELFF	TGTGCCACGCTCCGACAGGGGGCATTCACCGGGGAGCTGTTTTTT
TRBV18	once	TRBJ1-1	TRBD1	CASSPFSDRVNTEAFF	TGTGCCAGCTCACCATTTTCTGACAGGGTGAACACTGAAGCTTTCTTT
TRBV15	NA	TRBJ1-1	NA	CATATNLGVGGAFF	TGTGCCACTGCGACTAACCTAGGAGTGGGTGGAGCTTTCTTT
TRBV3-1/TRBV3-2	NA	TRBJ2-1	TRBD2	CASRTSGRAYEQFF	TGTGCCAGCAGGACTAGCGGGAGGGCCTATGAGCAGTTCTTC
TRBV5-8	few	TRBJ1-2	TRBD1	CASRDRGRLSYGYTF	TGTGCCAGCAGGGACAGGGGGCGACTTAGCTATGGCTACACCTTC
TRBV27	NA	TRBJ1-1	NA	CASSSGATEAFF	TGTGCCAGCTCAAGTGGGGCCACTGAAGCTTTCTTT
TRBV19	NA	TRBJ2-7	TRBD1	CASSTGTGPYEQYF	TGTGCCAGTAGTACCGGGACAGGCCCTTACGAGCAGTACTTC
TRBV6-6	NA	TRBJ2-7	TRBD2	CASGAGAGEQYF	TGTGCCAGCGGAGCGGGAGCTGGCGAGCAGTACTTC
TRBV9	NA	TRBJ2-2	TRBD2	CASSPKGSGGNTGELFF	TGTGCCAGCAGCCCAAAGGGTAGCGGGGGGAACACCGGGGAGCTGTTTTTT
TRBV5-6	NA	TRBJ2-7	TRBD2	CASSPGLAGGYEQYF	TGTGCCAGCAGCCCCGGACTAGCGGGAGGCTACGAGCAGTACTTC
TRBV5-4	few	TRBJ1-2	TRBD1	CASSMWTGVGGYTF	TGTGCCAGCAGCATGTGGACAGGGGTAGGAGGCTACACCTTC
TRBV27	NA	TRBJ1-2	TRBD1	CASSPGQGWIGYTF	TGTGCCAGCAGCCCTGGACAGGGGTGGATTGGCTACACCTTC
TRBV5-4	NA	TRBJ1-1	TRBD1	CASSQTGGEAFF	TGTGCCAGCAGCCAGACAGGGGGTGAAGCTTTCTTT
TRBV6-5	NA	TRBJ2-5	NA	CAGGAQETQYF	TGTGCCGGGGGGGCCCAAGAGACCCAGTACTTC
TRBV7-9	NA	TRBJ2-5	TRBD1	CASSFIQGAEYETQYF	TGTGCCAGCAGCTTTATACAGGGGGCTGAGTATGAGACCCAGTACTTC
TRBV10-1	NA	TRBJ1-1	TRBD1	CASSGTGRSTEAFF	TGCGCCAGCAGTGGGACAGGGAGGTCCACTGAAGCTTTCTTT
TRBV28	NA	TRBJ1-1	TRBD1	CASSWGTVNTEAFF	TGTGCCAGCAGTTGGGGGACAGTGAACACTGAAGCTTTCTTT
TRBV6-5	NA	TRBJ1-3	NA	CASSYTGSGNTIYF	TGTGCCAGCAGTTACACTGGCTCTGGAAACACCATATATTTT
TRBV19	NA	TRBJ2-5	TRBD2	CASSSGSWQETQYF	TGTGCCAGTTCTAGCGGGAGTTGGCAAGAGACCCAGTACTTC
TRBV7-2	NA	TRBJ2-3	NA	CASSLDVFTGIADTQYF	TGTGCCAGCAGCTTGGATGTTTTTACAGGGATTGCAGATACGCAGTATTTT
TRBV9	NA	TRBJ2-1	NA	CASSDANYNEQFF	TGTGCCAGCAGCGATGCTAATTACAATGAGCAGTTCTTC
TRBV13	NA	TRBJ2-5	NA	CASSLLTGTQETQYF	TGTGCCAGCAGCTTACTTACTGGGACACAAGAGACCCAGTACTTC
TRBV2	once	TRBJ1-1	TRBD1	CASKNRGMNTEAFF	TGTGCCAGCAAAAACAGGGGAATGAACACTGAAGCTTTCTTT
TRBV27	NA	TRBJ1-3	TRBD1	CASSLSFDRGSSGNTIYF	TGTGCCAGCAGTTTATCGTTTGACAGGGGAAGCTCTGGAAACACCATATATTTT
TRBV7-9	NA	TRBJ2-3	NA	CASSPDGGTDTQYF	TGTGCCAGCAGCCCAGACGGGGGCACAGATACGCAGTATTTT
TRBV6-6	NA	TRBJ2-3	NA	CASSLGQMSTDTQYF	TGTGCCAGCAGCCTTGGACAGATGAGCACAGATACGCAGTATTTT